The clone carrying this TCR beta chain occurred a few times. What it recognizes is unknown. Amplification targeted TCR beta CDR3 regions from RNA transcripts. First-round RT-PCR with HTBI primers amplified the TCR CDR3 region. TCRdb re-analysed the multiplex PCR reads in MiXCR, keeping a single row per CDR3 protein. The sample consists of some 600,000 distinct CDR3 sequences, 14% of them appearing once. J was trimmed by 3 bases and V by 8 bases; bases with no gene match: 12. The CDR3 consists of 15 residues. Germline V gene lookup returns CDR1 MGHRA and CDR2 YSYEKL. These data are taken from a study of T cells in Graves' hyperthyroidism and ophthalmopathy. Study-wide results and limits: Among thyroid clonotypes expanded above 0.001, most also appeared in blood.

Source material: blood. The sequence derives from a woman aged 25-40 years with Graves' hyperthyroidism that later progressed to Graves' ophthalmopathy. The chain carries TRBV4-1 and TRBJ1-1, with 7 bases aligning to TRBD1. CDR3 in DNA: TGCGCCAGCCGGTCGACAGAGGGGGCGTACACTGAAGCTTTCTTT. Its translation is CASRSTEGAYTEAFF.